These 5 T cell receptor beta chains were sequenced from one sample in a study of response to subunit inactivated influenza vaccine. TCRdb itself ran the RT-PCR reads through MiXCR, one entry per CDR3 protein. Of some 520,000 distinct CDR3 sequences in the sample, more than 15% were seen once. The starting material was CD4+ T cells sorted from PBMCs, obtained about 23 months after vaccination. The receptors stem from a man aged 50 to 69 who received an inactivated influenza vaccine.

This chain links TRBV7-2 with TRBJ2-1; D unresolved. Trimming shortened V by 5 bases and J by 12 bases, and 14 bases separated the two germline ends. CDR3 length: 12 amino acids. The germline gives CDR1 SGHTA, CDR2 FQGNSA. CDR3 nucleotides: TGTGCCAGCAGCCCCTCCCGAGTGCGGCAGTTCTTC. The encoded protein is CASSPSRVRQFF.

In its sample, this clonotype was seen a few times. The rearrangement links TRBV29-1 to TRBJ2-4; D unclear. Germline assignment: CDR1 SQVTM and CDR2 ANQGSEA. The CDR3 sequence is 14 residues long. The V end was cut by 5 bases, the J end by 3 bases, with 14 bases between. CDR3 sequence (DNA): TGCAGCGTTTTAACCGTCCGGAGCAAAAACATTCAGTACTTC. It translates to CSVLTVRSKNIQYF.

The gene calls are TRBV12-3 or TRBV12-4 and TRBJ1-5; D not certain. V was cut by 3 bases and J by 2 bases, with 5 bases left in between. CDR3 length equals 13 residues. CDR3 coding DNA: TGTGCCAGCAGTTTTTTTGGCAATCAGCCCCAGCATTTT. Its protein product is CASSFFGNQPQHF.

This clonotype was picked up a small number of times. The chain has TRBV28 and TRBJ1-4; D gene uncertain. The V end was cut by 4 bases, the J end by 6 bases, with 15 bases between. The CDR3 loop spans 15 amino acids. Germline V CDR1 and CDR2: MDHEN, SYDVKM. CDR3 nucleotides: TGTGCCAGCAGTTCCCCGACACCAATGGATGAAAAACTGTTTTTT. Its protein is CASSSPTPMDEKLFF.

This clonotype appeared many times. The gene calls are TRBV12-3 or TRBV12-4 and TRBJ1-1; D might be TRBD1 (5 bases). V was shortened by 6 bases and J by 0 bases, with 11 bases between the two germline ends. CDR3 length: 14 amino acids. DNA for the CDR3: TGTGCCAGCAGCCCCGGGGCACTGAACACTGAAGCTTTCTTT. Translation: CASSPGALNTEAFF.